These 30 T cell receptor beta chains were sequenced from one sample in a study of beta chain features in type 1 diabetes. Of the isolated RNA, all was reverse transcribed, and so the sequenced material was expressed TCRB transcripts. Assay used: immunoSEQ multiplex PCR; TCRdb lists only in-frame clones, some missing. The table has some 150,000 clones, 11% seen once. The specimen was central memory CD4+ T cells from blood. The receptors were gathered from a man younger than 35 in good health.

This clone was seen many times. This chain uses TRBV21-1 with TRBJ1-5; the table calls TRBD1, which could not be checked here. TRBV21-1 is flagged as a pseudogene. The CDR3 runs to 13 residues. CDR3 coding DNA: TGTGCCAGCAGCAAGACAGGGCATCAGCCCCAGCATTTT. It encodes CASSKTGHQPQHF.

This rearrangement joins TRBV29-1 to TRBJ2-1; perhaps TRBD2 as D (6 bases). Trimming shortened V by 0 bases and J by 3 bases, and 12 bases separated the two germline ends. Germline V gene sequence: CDR1 SQVTM, CDR2 ANQGSEA. The length of the CDR3 is 15 residues. CDR3 loop: CSVEDGRGNYNEQFF. The DNA of the CDR3 is TGCAGCGTTGAAGACGGTCGGGGGAACTACAATGAGCAGTTCTTC.

This clone occurred a few times. The chain has TRBV7-2 and TRBJ2-5, with 13 nucleotides matching TRBD2. CDR3 length: 17 residues. Germline-derived CDR1 and CDR2 are SGHTA and FQGNSA. J gave up 3 bases and V 6 bases, and 10 bases lay outside the gene matches. The CDR3 bases are TGTGCCAGCAGTTTACCCTCCGGGACTAGCGGGAAAGAGACCCAGTACTTC. Amino acid sequence: CASSLPSGTSGKETQYF. The full variable domain, with the rest looked up from reference TRBV7-2 and TRBJ2-5, is GAGVSQSPSNKVTEKGKDVELRCDPISGHTALYWYRQSLGQGLEFLIYFQGNSAPDKSGLPSDRFSAERTGGSVSTLTIQRTQQEDSAVYLCASSLPSGTSGKETQYFGPGTRLLVL.

This clone was found many times. The chain couples TRBV29-1 to TRBJ2-1; the match to TRBD1 covers 7 bases. The junction had 7 bases not matched to a gene; V was cut back by 7 bases and J by 7 bases. The CDR3 runs to 12 residues. Germline lookup yields CDR1 SQVTM and CDR2 ANQGSEA. The CDR3 sequence is CSADRVGNEQFF. The CDR3 coding sequence is TGCAGCGCCGACAGGGTCGGAAATGAGCAGTTCTTC.

The table lists this clone with a few counts. The chain couples TRBV28 to TRBJ2-7; no firm D call. The V gene's germline CDR1 is MDHEN and CDR2 SYDVKM. The CDR3 totals 14 residues. The germline V and J ends were trimmed by 7 bases and 1 base, with 14 bases remaining between them. The CDR3 nucleotides read TGTGCCAGCACCCCCGGGCGGCTGTCCTACGAGCAGTACTTC. Translation gives CASTPGRLSYEQYF.

This clone has just a few counts. The chain combines TRBV28 with TRBJ1-1; D remains unclear. The V gene's germline CDR1 is MDHEN and CDR2 SYDVKM. The CDR3 totals 12 residues. V lost 3 bases, J lost 1 base, and 3 bases lay in between. CDR3 amino acids: CASSFRNTEAFF. In DNA, the CDR3 is TGTGCCAGCAGTTTCAGGAACACTGAAGCTTTCTTT.

A few counts support this clone. The chain employs TRBV28 and TRBJ2-7; TRBD1 aligns across 7 bases. Germline CDR1 reads MDHEN; CDR2 reads SYDVKM. V gave up 6 bases and J gave up 1 base; unmatched junction bases: 9. The CDR3 has 15 residues. CDR3 sequence reads: CASRDSTGRSYEQYF. CDR3 nucleotides: TGTGCCAGCAGGGACTCGACAGGGCGATCCTACGAGCAGTACTTC.

A few counts support this clone. The chain couples TRBV10-3 to TRBJ2-5; the match to TRBD2 covers 10 bases. Losses at the gene ends were 5 bases for V and 4 bases for J; bases not matched to a gene: 10. CDR3 size: 16 residues. In germline, CDR1 is ENHRY, CDR2 SYGVKD. This CDR3 is CAISLQLAGYGETQYF. The CDR3 nucleotides are TGTGCCATCAGTCTCCAACTAGCGGGATACGGAGAGACCCAGTACTTC.

This chain links TRBV2 with TRBJ2-7, with a possible D match to TRBD1 (6 bases). Per germline, CDR1 SNHLY and CDR2 FYNNEI. This CDR3 is 14 amino acids long. V dropped 5 bases and J dropped 6 bases, with 17 bases sitting between them. CDR3 protein: CASSWQGKRSEQYF. The CDR3 region has the DNA TGTGCCAGCAGTTGGCAGGGGAAGCGTTCCGAGCAGTACTTC. Filled out from reference TRBV2 and TRBJ2-7, the complete variable domain reads EPEVTQTPSHQVTQMGQEVILRCVPISNHLYFYWYRQILGQKVEFLVSFYNNEISEKSEIFDDQFSVERPDGSNFTLKIRSTKLEDSAMYFCASSWQGKRSEQYFGPGTRLTVT.

This clone was counted between two and nine times. CDR3 nucleotides: TGTGCCAGCAGTTCCCCCGGAAGTGGGAAACGGCAGTTCTTC. It specifies CASSSPGSGKRQFF. The chain couples TRBV28 to TRBJ2-1; no reliable D call. The V gene's germline CDR1 is MDHEN and CDR2 SYDVKM. V dropped 4 bases and J dropped 12 bases, with 19 bases sitting between them. This CDR3 has 14 amino acids.

This sequence joins TRBV13 and TRBJ2-3, with TRBD2 matching over 13 bases. The CDR3 spans 18 residues. From germline, CDR1 is PRHDT and CDR2 FYEKMQ (reference sequence). With V trimmed by 6 bases and J by 3 bases, 12 bases remained unmatched. CDR3 residues: CASSPGLAGARVTDTQYF. DNA for the CDR3: TGTGCCAGCAGTCCCGGACTAGCGGGAGCCCGGGTTACAGATACGCAGTATTTT.

In its sample, this clone was seen once. Here the CDR3 reads CASSQAGPQYF. The CDR3 bases are TGTGCCAGCAGCCAGGCGGGACCCCAGTACTTC. The rearrangement links TRBV7-2 to TRBJ2-5; D is possibly TRBD2 (6 bases). The germline V gene encodes CDR1 SGHTA and CDR2 FQGNSA. The ends were cut back, 5 bases at V and 9 bases at J, with 10 bases in the middle. The CDR3 consists of 11 residues.

This clone appeared a few times. The V and J genes are TRBV28 and TRBJ2-1; no definite D call. CDR1 MDHEN and CDR2 SYDVKM come from the germline V gene. Trimming cost V 3 bases and J 7 bases, with 7 bases left between them. CDR3 size: 12 residues. The CDR3 sequence: CASSLPRNEQFF. CDR3 sequence (DNA): TGTGCCAGCAGTTTGCCGAGGAATGAGCAGTTCTTC.

This chain links TRBV4-3 with TRBJ2-1, with 11 positions matching TRBD1. J was trimmed by 3 bases and V by 1 base; bases with no gene match: 5. This CDR3 spans 17 amino acids. The germline V gene encodes CDR1 LGHNA and CDR2 YSLEER. CDR3 DNA sequence: TGCGCCAGCAGCCAAGGGACAGGGGGCATCGGCTACAATGAGCAGTTCTTC. Its translation is CASSQGTGGIGYNEQFF.

The CDR3 protein is CASEGGSETQYF. CDR3 nucleotides: TGTGCCAGCGAGGGGGGTTCGGAGACCCAGTACTTC. The chain combines TRBV28 with TRBJ2-5, with D perhaps TRBD1 or TRBD2 (6 bases each). The CDR3 loop spans 12 amino acids. The V end lost 8 bases, the J end lost 5 bases, and 12 bases lay between the germline ends. Looked up from germline, CDR1 is MDHEN and CDR2 is SYDVKM.

The genes are TRBV4-2 and TRBJ2-4; unclear D gene. V lost 0 bases and J lost 0, with 18 bases in between. CDR3 size: 19 residues. CDR1 and CDR2 (germline): LGHNA, YNFKEQ. Here the CDR3 DNA reads TGTGCCAGCAGCCAAGATTCCTCGGGCGGTATTCTAGCCAAAAACATTCAGTACTTC. Translating gives CASSQDSSGGILAKNIQYF.

This clone was seen at least ten times. This rearrangement joins TRBV4-3 to TRBJ2-3, with D unresolved. The CDR3 is 13 residues long. V lost 0 bases and J 8 bases, leaving 9 bases between the germline ends. Per germline, CDR1 LGHNA and CDR2 YSLEER. CDR3 DNA: TGCGCCAGCAGCCAAGATTCGGCCGCTACGCAGTATTTT. Its translation: CASSQDSAATQYF.

This clone was detected a few times. The CDR3 here is CASSLARVEETQYF. The CDR3 DNA reads TGCGCCAGCAGCTTGGCTAGGGTTGAAGAGACCCAGTACTTC. The chain uses TRBV5-1 and TRBJ2-5; D gene unclear. Per the germline V gene, CDR1 is SGHRS and CDR2 is YFSETQ. Trimming removed 0 bases from V and 3 bases from J, with 9 bases in between. CDR3 length: 14 residues.

This clone was counted only a few times. The chain joins TRBV29-1 to TRBJ2-7; D unclear. CDR3 length: 11 residues. Germline lookup yields CDR1 SQVTM and CDR2 ANQGSEA. V lost 7 bases and J lost 0, with 7 bases in between. This chain's CDR3 is CSGSNSYEQYF. Here the CDR3 DNA reads TGCAGCGGATCAAACTCCTACGAGCAGTACTTC.

This clone was seen only a few times. The chain links TRBV18 to TRBJ2-3; TRBD1 aligns across 8 bases. This CDR3 contains 16 residues. CDR1 is KGHSH and CDR2 is LQKENI in the germline V gene. The J segment lost 0 bases and the V segment lost 4 bases, leaving 6 bases of the junction unmatched. The chain's CDR3 is CASSRQGQTSTDTQYF. CDR3 DNA sequence: TGTGCCAGCTCACGACAGGGGCAAACTAGCACAGATACGCAGTATTTT.

The chain recombines TRBV7-2 with TRBJ2-3; TRBD2 matches 7 bases. V lost 5 bases, J lost 2 bases, and 7 bases stayed unmatched. Per the germline V gene, CDR1 is SGHTA and CDR2 is FQGNSA. CDR3 length equals 15 residues. CDR3 in DNA: TGTGCCAGCAGCCCCCGAAGCGGGGTCACAGATACGCAGTATTTT. Amino acids: CASSPRSGVTDTQYF.

The V gene is TRBV5-1, the J gene TRBJ2-3; tentative D call: TRBD2 (5 bases). The CDR3 is 16 residues long. Germline CDR1 is SGHRS and CDR2 is YFSETQ. V was pared by 5 bases and J by 0 bases, with 16 bases between. For the CDR3, the DNA is TGCGCCAGCAGGCCCTCAGGAGGAGGAAGCACAGATACGCAGTATTTT. Its protein product is CASRPSGGGSTDTQYF.

Many counts were recorded for this clone. V usage is TRBV7-6 and J usage is TRBJ2-2, with 9 bases identical to TRBD1. V lost 3 bases to trimming and J lost 6 bases; unmatched junction nucleotides: 14. The CDR3 is made up of 18 amino acids. The germline V gene encodes CDR1 SGHVS and CDR2 FNYEAQ. The CDR3, as DNA: TGTGCCAGCAGCTTGTGGGACAGGGTTAGGCTTGGCGCCGGGGAGCTGTTTTTT. It encodes CASSLWDRVRLGAGELFF.

V gene TRBV5-1 combines with J gene TRBJ1-1; D unresolved. The CDR3 is 15 amino acids. The V gene's germline CDR1 is SGHRS and CDR2 YFSETQ. Trimming stripped 0 bases from V and 4 bases from J, with 13 bases between. DNA for the CDR3: TGCGCCAGCAGCTTGGAAATAAACGGCGGCACTGAAGCTTTCTTT. It specifies CASSLEINGGTEAFF.

As regards this clone: In the same sample, other DNA sequences code for this CDR3. V is TRBV18 and J is TRBJ2-5; D ambiguous. Trimming pared 3 bases from V and 2 bases from J, leaving 4 bases between. CDR1 is KGHSH and CDR2 is LQKENI in the germline V gene. The CDR3 has 12 residues. The CDR3, as DNA: TGTGCCAGCTCACCGGTGCAAGAGACCCAGTACTTC. Residues: CASSPVQETQYF. The full variable domain, with the rest looked up from reference TRBV18 and TRBJ2-5, is NAGVMQNPRHLVRRRGQEARLRCSPMKGHSHVYWYRQLPEEGLKFMVYLQKENIIDESGMPKERFSAEFPKEGPSILRIQQVVRGDSAAYFCASSPVQETQYFGPGTRLLVL.

To note about this clone: A read error may be the cause here, since a much bigger clone is one base away. Other DNA sequences in this specimen translate into the identical CDR3. The chain employs TRBV7-2 and TRBJ2-3, with no clear D. Trimming removed 5 bases from V and 3 bases from J, with 3 bases in between. Germline CDR1 SGHTA, CDR2 FQGNSA. The CDR3 runs 11 residues. DNA for the CDR3: TGTGCCAGCAGCAGAACAGATACGCAGTATTTT. This translates into CASSRTDTQYF. Supplemented by reference TRBV7-2 and TRBJ2-3, the full variable domain reads GAGVSQSPSNKVTEKGKDVELRCDPISGHTALYWYRQSLGQGLEFLIYFQGNSAPDKSGLPSDRFSAERTGGSVSTLTIQRTQQEDSAVYLCASSRTDTQYFGPGTRLTVL.

This clone has more than one count but fewer than ten. V gene TRBV5-6 combines with J gene TRBJ2-5; D is unresolved. Deletions cut 0 bases from V and 2 bases from J, with 8 bases between. The CDR3 totals 14 residues. CDR1 is SGHDT and CDR2 is YYEEEE in the germline V gene. Written as DNA, the CDR3 is TGTGCCAGCAGCTTGGCCGTGGGGCAAGAGACCCAGTACTTC. It is translated as CASSLAVGQETQYF.

The rearrangement joins TRBV9 to TRBJ2-5; D is ambiguous. The CDR3 has 15 amino acids. The V gene's germline CDR1 is SGDLS and CDR2 YYNGEE. V was pared by 0 bases and J by 2 bases, with 11 bases between. CDR3 coding DNA: TGTGCCAGCAGCGTAGGAGGACGATTACAAGAGACCCAGTACTTC. Protein product: CASSVGGRLQETQYF.

Only a few counts were recorded for this clone. J is TRBJ2-5 and V is TRBV6-5; 7 bases map to TRBD2. The CDR3 has 14 residues. The V gene end was trimmed by 6 bases and the J gene end by 5 bases; junction bases not matched to a gene: 9. Germline CDR1 MNHEY, CDR2 SVGAGI. The CDR3 DNA reads as TGTGCCAGCAGAAACGGGGGGAAGTGGGAGACCCAGTACTTC. This encodes CASRNGGKWETQYF.

This clone was detected a few times. Other DNA sequences within the sample encode an identical CDR3. This chain joins TRBV27 and TRBJ1-5, with no clear D. Per germline, CDR1 MNHEY and CDR2 SMNVEV (reference sequence). V was pared by 4 bases and J by 3 bases, with 4 bases between. The CDR3 covers 12 residues. CDR3 bases: TGTGCCAGCAGTTCCGTCAATCAGCCCCAGCATTTT. It translates to CASSSVNQPQHF.